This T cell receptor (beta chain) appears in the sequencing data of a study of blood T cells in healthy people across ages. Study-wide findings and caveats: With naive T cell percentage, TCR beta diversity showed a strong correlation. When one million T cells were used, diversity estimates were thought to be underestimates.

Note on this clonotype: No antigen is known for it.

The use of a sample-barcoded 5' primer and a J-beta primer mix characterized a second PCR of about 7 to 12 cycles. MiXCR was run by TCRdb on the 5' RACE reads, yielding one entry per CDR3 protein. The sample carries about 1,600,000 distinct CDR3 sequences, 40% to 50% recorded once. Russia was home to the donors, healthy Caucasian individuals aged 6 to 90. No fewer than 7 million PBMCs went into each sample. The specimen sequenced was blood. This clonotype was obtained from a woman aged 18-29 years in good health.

CDR3 sequence reads: CASCRSGLESDTQYF. CDR3 DNA sequence: TGTGCCAGCTGTAGGTCCGGACTAGAATCGGATACGCAGTATTTT. The gene calls are TRBV2 and TRBJ2-3; 7 bases are a match to TRBD2. The trim removed 8 bases at V and 6 bases at J, leaving 14 bases unmatched. The CDR3 has 15 amino acids. Germline V gives CDR1 SNHLY, CDR2 FYNNEI. Drawing the rest from reference TRBV2 and TRBJ2-3, the complete variable domain is EPEVTQTPSHQVTQMGQEVILRCVPISNHLYFYWYRQILGQKVEFLVSFYNNEISEKSEIFDDQFSVERPDGSNFTLKIRSTKLEDSAMYFCASCRSGLESDTQYFGPGTRLTVL.